This TCR beta chain comes out of a study of T cell changes during pregnancy in multiple sclerosis. TCRdb keeps only in-frame clones here, not all; method: immunoSEQ multiplex PCR. The top ten hold about 1.2% of the sample, which has 40,000 to 50,000 clones, about 88% seen once. This clone has only a few counts. The CDR3 is 17 amino acids. Germline CDR1 and CDR2: LNHDA and SQIVND (reference sequence). The J segment lost 0 bases and the V segment lost 6 bases, leaving 9 bases of the junction unmatched. The sample was CD4+ T cells from peripheral blood mononuclear cells, taken in the first trimester of pregnancy. This sequence joins TRBV19 and TRBJ1-5; 9 nucleotides match TRBD1. The sequence was obtained from a female donor with multiple sclerosis, enrolled in a pregnancy study. The CDR3 DNA reads as TGTGCCAGTAGGACCGGGACAGGGCTTTATAGCAATCAGCCCCAGCATTTT. This translates into CASRTGTGLYSNQPQHF.